The 30 T cell receptor beta chains below come from one sample, sequenced in a study of cytomegalovirus exposure and HLA in healthy donors. This PCR relied on a set of 60 Vbeta primers and 13 Jbeta primers. Only in-frame clones appear in the TCRdb table, and some are missing; sequencing was by immunoSEQ multiplex PCR. The table includes more than 150,000 clones, approximately 85% detected once. Sequences were obtained from PBMCs. These receptors were collected from a man aged 18 to 30 in good health and CMV-seropositive.

The chain uses TRBV7-2 and TRBJ1-2; possibly TRBD1 for D (5 bases). Germline-derived CDR1 and CDR2 are SGHTA and FQGNSA. CDR3 length equals 14 residues. The germline V and J ends were trimmed by 3 bases and 5 bases, with 13 bases remaining between them. The CDR3 sequence: CASSFPGGGYGYTF. The CDR3 DNA sequence: TGTGCCAGCAGCTTCCCAGGCGGGGGGTATGGCTACACCTTC.

The V call is TRBV7-2, the J call TRBJ2-7, with TRBD1 identical over 11 bases. J gave up 4 bases and V 7 bases, and 6 bases lay outside the gene matches. Germline CDR1 is SGHTA and CDR2 is FQGNSA. The CDR3 covers 14 residues. This CDR3 is CASNPGQGVYEQYF. The CDR3 DNA follows: TGTGCCAGCAATCCGGGACAGGGGGTTTACGAGCAGTACTTC. The complete variable domain, with remaining parts taken from reference TRBV7-2 and TRBJ2-7, reads GAGVSQSPSNKVTEKGKDVELRCDPISGHTALYWYRQSLGQGLEFLIYFQGNSAPDKSGLPSDRFSAERTGGSVSTLTIQRTQQEDSAVYLCASNPGQGVYEQYFGPGTRLTVT.

V is TRBV7-9 and J is TRBJ1-2; perhaps TRBD1 as D (6 bases). Germline loops: CDR1 SEHNR, CDR2 FQNEAQ (reference sequence). The CDR3 length is 14 residues. The ends were cut back, 10 bases at V and 8 bases at J, with 23 bases in the middle. In nucleotides, the CDR3 is TGTGCCATCGGGCCACGGGAGGGGGTTGAGGGCTACACCTTC. Translation gives CAIGPREGVEGYTF.

The rearrangement joins TRBV7-6 to TRBJ2-3, with 9 nucleotides matching TRBD1. Germline values: CDR1 SGHVS, CDR2 FNYEAQ. The CDR3 covers 14 residues. V lost 5 bases to trimming and J lost 6 bases; unmatched junction nucleotides: 6. This CDR3 reads CASSRTGVGDTQYF. The CDR3 nucleotides read TGTGCCAGCAGCCGGACAGGGGTGGGGGATACGCAGTATTTT. Looking up the rest from reference TRBV7-6 and TRBJ2-3 gives the full variable domain: GAGVSQSPRYKVTKRGQDVALRCDPISGHVSLYWYRQALGQGPEFLTYFNYEAQQDKSGLPNDRFSAERPEGSISTLTIQRTEQRDSAMYRCASSRTGVGDTQYFGPGTRLTVL.

This clone was counted a single time. This chain connects TRBV11-2 to TRBJ2-6; D gene uncertain. The germline V and J ends were trimmed by 10 bases and 0 bases, with 10 bases remaining between them. The CDR3 runs 14 residues. Per the germline V gene, CDR1 is SGHAT and CDR2 is FQNNGV. The CDR3 sequence: CATLPSSGANVLTF. The CDR3 DNA reads as TGTGCCACCCTACCGAGCTCTGGGGCCAACGTCCTGACTTTC.

The chain carries TRBV18 and TRBJ1-5; possibly TRBD1 for D (6 bases). The CDR3 runs 14 residues. Trimming shortened V by 3 bases and J by 5 bases, and 11 bases separated the two germline ends. Germline V lookup: CDR1 KGHSH, CDR2 LQKENI. This CDR3 is CASSPDRLDQPQHF. The CDR3 bases are TGTGCCAGCTCACCGGACAGACTGGATCAGCCCCAGCATTTT. The whole variable domain, filled in from reference TRBV18 and TRBJ1-5, reads NAGVMQNPRHLVRRRGQEARLRCSPMKGHSHVYWYRQLPEEGLKFMVYLQKENIIDESGMPKERFSAEFPKEGPSILRIQQVVRGDSAAYFCASSPDRLDQPQHFGDGTRLSIL.

The rearrangement uses TRBV5-1 and TRBJ2-7; 9 nucleotides line up with TRBD2. Germline V gives CDR1 SGHRS, CDR2 YFSETQ. The junction had 6 bases not matched to a gene; V was cut back by 5 bases and J by 0 bases. The CDR3 is 15 amino acids. CDR3 sequence: CASRREGGSSYEQYF. CDR3 bases: TGCGCCAGCAGGCGGGAGGGGGGAAGCTCCTACGAGCAGTACTTC. The entire variable domain, with the rest obtained from reference TRBV5-1 and TRBJ2-7, is as follows: KAGVTQTPRYLIKTRGQQVTLSCSPISGHRSVSWYQQTPGQGLQFLFEYFSETQRNKGNFPGRFSGRQFSNSRSEMNVSTLELGDSALYLCASRREGGSSYEQYFGPGTRLTVT.

The V gene is TRBV5-4, the J gene TRBJ1-2; TRBD1 might be the D (5 bases). Germline CDR1 and CDR2: SGHNT and YYREEE (reference sequence). The CDR3 totals 15 residues. V lost 1 base to trimming and J lost 5 bases, with 15 bases between them. The DNA of the CDR3 is TGTGCCAGCAGCTTGCCCCACGGGACTTATTATGGCTACACCTTC. It is translated as CASSLPHGTYYGYTF.

The chain combines TRBV30 with TRBJ1-1; maybe TRBD1 (5 bases). Trimming removed 7 bases from V and 4 bases from J, with 16 bases in between. The CDR3 runs 13 residues. CDR1 GTSNPN and CDR2 SVGIG come from the germline V gene (reference sequence). The CDR3 is CAFWGGLFTEAFF. DNA of the CDR3: TGTGCCTTCTGGGGGGGACTCTTCACTGAAGCTTTCTTT.

The chain's CDR3 is CASSQDSGTAYGYTF. CDR3 in DNA: TGCGCCAGCAGCCAAGATTCCGGGACAGCGTATGGCTACACCTTC. This chain links TRBV4-3 with TRBJ1-2, with 7 positions matching TRBD1. This CDR3 has 15 residues. Germline trimming cut 0 bases from V and 5 bases from J; bases unmatched to any gene: 6. The V gene's germline CDR1 is LGHNA and CDR2 YSLEER.

This chain connects TRBV18 to TRBJ1-1; 7 bases are a match to TRBD1. Unmatched junction bases numbered 5, after V lost 5 bases and J lost 5 bases. The V gene's germline CDR1 is KGHSH and CDR2 LQKENI. This CDR3 region has 13 residues. The CDR3, as DNA: TGTGCCAGCTCAGCAAAACAGGGGACTGAAGCTTTCTTT. Protein product: CASSAKQGTEAFF.

This chain connects TRBV7-8 to TRBJ1-5; D unclear. The length of the CDR3 is 14 residues. V dropped 5 bases and J dropped 0 bases, with 8 bases sitting between them. Germline-derived CDR1 and CDR2 are SGHVS and FQNEAQ. The CDR3 is CASSQSSSNQPQHF. Here the CDR3 DNA reads TGTGCCAGCAGCCAGTCCAGTAGCAATCAGCCCCAGCATTTT.

The chain recombines TRBV19 with TRBJ2-4; D gene ambiguous. The V end was cut by 5 bases, the J end by 0 bases, with 5 bases between. CDR1 is LNHDA, CDR2 SQIVND, per germline (reference sequence). There are 13 residues in the CDR3. The CDR3 protein is CASSFIAKNIQYF. As DNA, the CDR3 is TGTGCCAGTAGTTTTATAGCCAAAAACATTCAGTACTTC.

In this sample, this clone turned up a few times. The same CDR3 arises from other DNA sequences in this sample as well. The CDR3 DNA reads as TGCGCCAGCAGCCAAGTCGCGGGGGGCTCCTACGAGCAGTACTTC. Translating gives CASSQVAGGSYEQYF. The V and J genes are TRBV4-1 and TRBJ2-7; 8 bases fit TRBD2. J was trimmed by 0 bases and V by 1 base; bases with no gene match: 2. Germline values: CDR1 MGHRA, CDR2 YSYEKL. The CDR3 has 15 residues.

As DNA, the CDR3 is TGTGCCAGCAGCCATTCTGCGGGGGCCTCCTACGAGCAGTACTTC. It yields the protein CASSHSAGASYEQYF. This sequence joins TRBV9 and TRBJ2-7, with D perhaps matching TRBD2 (7 bases). The V gene's germline CDR1 is SGDLS and CDR2 YYNGEE. This CDR3 contains 15 residues. Between the trimmed V and J ends, which lost 4 bases and 0 bases, there was a span of 14 bases.

This chain connects TRBV18 to TRBJ2-6; TRBD1 matches at 10 bases. Germline V gene lookup returns CDR1 KGHSH and CDR2 LQKENI. CDR3 length: 20 residues. V shed 3 bases, J shed 0 bases, and the junction held 11 bases outside the gene matches. The CDR3 nucleotides read TGTGCCAGCTCACCTATAAGAGGGACAGGGGACATCTCTGGGGCCAACGTCCTGACTTTC. This translates into CASSPIRGTGDISGANVLTF.

The rearrangement uses TRBV4-1 and TRBJ1-2; possibly TRBD1 for D (5 bases). V was pared by 3 bases and J by 4 bases, with 21 bases between. The germline V gene encodes CDR1 MGHRA and CDR2 YSYEKL. The CDR3 loop spans 17 amino acids. The CDR3 loop reads CASSQGNSGALGYGYTF. The CDR3 nucleotides are TGCGCCAGCAGCCAGGGCAACAGCGGGGCCCTTGGCTATGGCTACACCTTC.

This chain links TRBV2 with TRBJ2-6; D is perhaps TRBD1 (6 bases). Germline V gene data show CDR1 as SNHLY and CDR2 as FYNNEI. CDR3 length: 14 amino acids. Deletions cut 11 bases from V and 4 bases from J, with 15 bases between. The CDR3 sequence: CAGAGVGGANVLTF. The CDR3 DNA reads TGTGCCGGAGCAGGGGTTGGAGGGGCCAACGTCCTGACTTTC.

This CDR3 is CASSIGRGLTTQPQHF. The CDR3 DNA reads TGTGCCAGTAGTATTGGCAGGGGGCTTACGACTCAGCCCCAGCATTTT. The genes are TRBV19 and TRBJ1-5; 8 positions agree with TRBD1. Germline V lookup: CDR1 LNHDA, CDR2 SQIVND (reference sequence). V lost 3 bases, J lost 6 bases, and 10 bases stayed unmatched. The CDR3 consists of 16 residues. The variable domain in full, completed from reference TRBV19 and TRBJ1-5, reads DGGITQSPKYLFRKEGQNVTLSCEQNLNHDAMYWYRQDPGQGLRLIYYSQIVNDFQKGDIAEGYSVSREKKESFPLTVTSAQKNPTAFYLCASSIGRGLTTQPQHFGDGTRLSIL.

A single count supports this clone. V is TRBV11-2 and J is TRBJ1-1, with 8 bases aligning to TRBD1. The CDR3 runs to 16 residues. With V trimmed by 1 base and J by 5 bases, 9 bases remained unmatched. Germline CDR1 is SGHAT and CDR2 is FQNNGV. CDR3 sequence: CASSLVLDRGRTEAFF. As DNA, the CDR3 is TGTGCCAGCAGCTTAGTTCTAGACAGGGGAAGAACTGAAGCTTTCTTT. The whole variable domain, filled in from reference TRBV11-2 and TRBJ1-1, reads EAGVAQSPRYKIIEKRQSVAFWCNPISGHATLYWYQQILGQGPKLLIQFQNNGVVDDSQLPKDRFSAERLKGVDSTLKIQPAKLEDSAVYLCASSLVLDRGRTEAFFGQGTRLTVV.

The chain links TRBV5-6 to TRBJ1-2, with a tentative D call TRBD1 (5 bases). The CDR3 loop spans 15 amino acids. V was pared by 4 bases and J by 5 bases, with 18 bases between. Per the germline V gene, CDR1 is SGHDT and CDR2 is YYEEEE. CDR3 sequence reads: CASSHRLGGLYGYTF. CDR3 in DNA: TGTGCCAGCAGCCATCGGCTCGGGGGTTTGTATGGCTACACCTTC.

This clone was detected once. The chain's CDR3 is CASSPPGQGYQEQYF. CDR3 bases: TGCGCCAGCAGCCCTCCGGGACAGGGGTATCAGGAGCAGTACTTC. The rearrangement links TRBV5-1 to TRBJ2-7, with 10 bases that match TRBD1. Germline V gene sequence: CDR1 SGHRS, CDR2 YFSETQ. V dropped 4 bases and J dropped 7; count of bases not matched to a gene: 11. The CDR3 is 15 amino acids.

The V call is TRBV18, the J call TRBJ1-2, with unresolved D. CDR1 is KGHSH and CDR2 is LQKENI in the germline V gene. The CDR3 length is 14 residues. Trimming removed 3 bases at V and 2 bases at J, with 10 bases between. This chain's CDR3 is CASSPWGENYGYTF. DNA of the CDR3: TGTGCCAGCTCACCTTGGGGAGAGAACTATGGCTACACCTTC. The complete variable domain, with remaining parts taken from reference TRBV18 and TRBJ1-2, reads NAGVMQNPRHLVRRRGQEARLRCSPMKGHSHVYWYRQLPEEGLKFMVYLQKENIIDESGMPKERFSAEFPKEGPSILRIQQVVRGDSAAYFCASSPWGENYGYTFGSGTRLTVV.

V usage is TRBV7-2 and J usage is TRBJ2-7, with 8 bases fitting TRBD2. The V segment lost 6 bases and the J segment 5 bases; nucleotides outside the gene matches: 9. Germline V gives CDR1 SGHTA, CDR2 FQGNSA. The CDR3 contains 14 residues. The CDR3 loop is CASRHSGAPHEQYF. The CDR3 DNA follows: TGTGCCAGCAGACATAGCGGGGCCCCCCACGAGCAGTACTTC. Full variable domain (rest looked up from reference TRBV7-2 and TRBJ2-7): GAGVSQSPSNKVTEKGKDVELRCDPISGHTALYWYRQSLGQGLEFLIYFQGNSAPDKSGLPSDRFSAERTGGSVSTLTIQRTQQEDSAVYLCASRHSGAPHEQYFGPGTRLTVT.

The chain couples TRBV27 to TRBJ2-7; TRBD1 matches 10 bases. Trimming took 5 bases from V and 7 from J; bases not matched to a gene: 14. Germline CDR1 MNHEY, CDR2 SMNVEV (reference sequence). This CDR3 comprises 16 residues. The CDR3 region is CASSPRPGTGVKEQYF. CDR3 DNA sequence: TGTGCCAGCAGTCCCCGACCCGGGACAGGGGTGAAAGAGCAGTACTTC.

This clone showed up just once. V gene TRBV27 combines with J gene TRBJ2-3; D is unresolved. The CDR3 spans 13 residues. CDR1 and CDR2 from the germline V gene are MNHEY and SMNVEV (reference sequence). Trimming cost V 5 bases and J 2 bases, with 8 bases left between them. The CDR3 nucleotides are TGTGCCAGCAGTCCCCCTAACACAGATACGCAGTATTTT. Translated: CASSPPNTDTQYF.

The chain joins TRBV5-1 to TRBJ1-3; D is perhaps TRBD1 (5 bases). The CDR3 spans 15 residues. Germline values: CDR1 SGHRS, CDR2 YFSETQ. Trimming left V 4 bases short and J 1 base short, with 12 bases between. CDR3 amino acids: CASSTFGGSGNTIYF. As DNA, the CDR3 is TGCGCCAGCAGCACTTTTGGGGGGTCTGGAAACACCATATATTTT.

J is TRBJ2-1 and V is TRBV30; 8 bases match TRBD2. Trimming took 0 bases from V and 10 from J; bases not matched to a gene: 8. The CDR3 consists of 14 residues. CDR1 and CDR2 (germline): GTSNPN, SVGIG (reference sequence). The CDR3 coding sequence is TGTGCCTGGAGTGTCGGGGGGGGGCTCCCCGAGCAGTTCTTC. Amino acid sequence: CAWSVGGGLPEQFF.

J is TRBJ2-3 and V is TRBV18; D is possibly TRBD2 (6 bases). V was pared by 4 bases and J by 0 bases, with 23 bases between. From germline, CDR1 is KGHSH and CDR2 LQKENI. The CDR3 has 19 amino acids. The CDR3 sequence: CASSLLGDWESTSTDTQYF. CDR3 sequence (DNA): TGTGCCAGCTCACTACTGGGGGACTGGGAATCGACTAGCACAGATACGCAGTATTTT.

V and J are TRBV18 and TRBJ1-5; no clear D gene. This CDR3 has 14 amino acids. Trimming removed 3 bases from V and 4 bases from J, with 10 bases in between. Germline V gene sequence: CDR1 KGHSH, CDR2 LQKENI. CDR3 residues: CASSPGGENQPQHF. Written as DNA, the CDR3 is TGTGCCAGCTCACCGGGTGGGGAGAATCAGCCCCAGCATTTT.